Given below is one T cell receptor (beta chain) in context. Its specificity is unknown. The data stem from a study of blood T cells in healthy people across ages. Study-level points and caveats: Donors of long life had a larger count of naive CD4+ cells and greater diversity than aged donors.

Germline V CDR1 and CDR2: SEHNR, FQNEAQ (reference sequence). Trimming cost V 3 bases and J 4 bases, with 9 bases left between them. This CDR3 spans 14 amino acids. A second roughly 7 to 12 cycle PCR used barcoded and J-beta primers. TCRdb itself ran the 5' RACE reads through MiXCR, one entry per CDR3 protein. The table lists around 870,000 distinct CDR3 sequences, under 30% of them singletons. The sample consisted of blood. The gene calls are TRBV7-9 and TRBJ2-2; TRBD1 might be the D (6 bases). The TCR comes from an elderly woman in good health. The CDR3: CASSFGTSTGELFF. CDR3 coding DNA: TGTGCCAGCAGCTTCGGGACAAGCACCGGGGAGCTGTTTTTT.